This T cell receptor beta chain was identified during a study of blood T cell repertoires in COVID-19. The V gene lost 2 bases and the J gene lost 3 bases, with 8 bases spanning the gap. CDR3 length: 13 residues. In germline, CDR1 is MDHEN, CDR2 SYDVKM. Here immunoSEQ multiplex PCR was the method, and the copy in TCRdb shows in-frame clones only, minus some. The data contain a few hundred thousand clones, about 86% of them singletons. Researchers sorted participants into cohorts using their self-reported clinical history. The sequencing sample was made of PBMCs or T cells enriched from blood (not recorded which). The TCR comes from a woman aged 40 to 49 with acute COVID-19. The chain is built from TRBV28 and TRBJ2-7; no clear D gene. The CDR3 is CASSLGQDYEQYF. The CDR3 DNA reads TGTGCCAGCAGTTTAGGCCAGGACTACGAGCAGTACTTC.